These 23 T cell receptor beta chains came from one sample sequenced in a study. TCRdb analysed the reads with MiXCR anew, one entry per CDR3 protein. The repertoire holds 3,500 to 4,500 distinct CDR3 sequences, with 9.5% as singletons. The sample consisted of CD4+ T cells from peripheral blood. These receptor sequences come from a human donor with rheumatoid arthritis.

This clonotype was counted ten times or more. CDR3 loop: CASSLGDYYNEQFF. CDR3 DNA sequence: TGTGCCAGCAGCTTGGGGGACTACTACAATGAGCAGTTCTTC. The V gene is TRBV5-8, the J gene TRBJ2-1; 7 bases line up with TRBD2. This CDR3 is 14 amino acids long. Trimming cost V 0 bases and J 3 bases; bases outside gene matches: 0. The germline V gene encodes CDR1 SGHTS and CDR2 YDEGEE.

On this clonotype itself: Given a much more abundant clone one base away, this may be a read error. The chain combines TRBV10-3 with TRBJ1-5; D is perhaps TRBD1 (5 bases). The CDR3 is 14 residues long. CDR1 is ENHRY, CDR2 SYGVKD, per germline. The CDR3 region is CANSEGEVGQPQHF. As DNA, the CDR3 is TGTGCCAACAGTGAAGGGGAGGTGGGCCAGCCCCAGCATTTT.

The CDR3 loop is CASSSSWGGGYTF. CDR3 nucleotide sequence: TGTGCCAGCAGTTCCAGTTGGGGGGGAGGCTACACCTTC. This chain links TRBV28 with TRBJ1-2; possible D gene TRBD1, 5 bases. Trimming removed 4 bases at V and 8 bases at J, with 14 bases between. There are 13 residues in the CDR3. Germline CDR1 is MDHEN and CDR2 is SYDVKM.

This clonotype was seen a handful of times. This sequence joins TRBV10-3 and TRBJ2-2; weak D call: TRBD1 (6 bases). The CDR3 is 15 amino acids. Trimming removed 4 bases at V and 6 bases at J, with 15 bases between. Per the germline V gene, CDR1 is ENHRY and CDR2 is SYGVKD. Here the CDR3 DNA reads TGTGCCATCAGTGTGGGCCAGGGGTTATCCGGGGAGCTGTTTTTT. It codes for CAISVGQGLSGELFF.

Within the sample, this clonotype is medium-sized (0.01 to 0.1%). The rearrangement links TRBV7-9 to TRBJ2-3; D remains unclear. The CDR3 extends over 15 amino acids. Germline V gene sequence: CDR1 SEHNR, CDR2 FQNEAQ (reference sequence). Trimming shortened V by 0 bases and J by 0 bases, and 7 bases separated the two germline ends. In DNA form, the CDR3 reads TGTGCCAGCAGCTTAGCGCACGGTAGCACAGATACGCAGTATTTT. This sequence encodes CASSLAHGSTDTQYF.

The chain employs TRBV30 and TRBJ1-2; the D gene is possibly TRBD1 (5 bases). V lost 7 bases and J 7 bases, leaving 19 bases between the germline ends. Germline CDR1 reads GTSNPN; CDR2 reads SVGIG (reference sequence). This CDR3 has 13 amino acids. CDR3: CASDLRGAGGYTF. The CDR3 DNA follows: TGTGCCTCGGACTTAAGGGGCGCGGGTGGCTACACCTTC.

The V gene is TRBV28, the J gene TRBJ2-5; D unclear. Germline lookup yields CDR1 MDHEN and CDR2 SYDVKM. CDR3 length equals 10 residues. Deletions cut 3 bases from V and 6 bases from J, with 2 bases between. The CDR3 loop is CASSFKTQYF. The CDR3 bases are TGTGCCAGCAGTTTTAAGACCCAGTACTTC.

This clonotype came up once. One base separates it from a far larger clone, so it is likely a read error. The V and J genes are TRBV7-8 and TRBJ2-5; the D is unclear. The end of the DNA is better explained by TRBJ2-7, so the J call may be wrong. Per germline, CDR1 SGHVS and CDR2 FQNEAQ. This CDR3 has 12 residues. In DNA, the CDR3 is TGTGTCAGCAGCTTAATGGACTACGAGCAGTACTTC. Amino acids: CVSSLMDYEQYF.

Concerning this clonotype itself: This may stem from a read error, because a much larger clone lies one nucleotide away. V usage is TRBV28 and J usage is TRBJ2-1, with TRBD2 identical over 7 bases. The CDR3 is 15 amino acids. Germline V gene lookup returns CDR1 MDHEN and CDR2 SYDVKM. The CDR3 reads CVSSFDSAGVGEQFF. The CDR3 nucleotides read TGTGTCAGCAGTTTCGATTCGGCGGGAGTGGGTGAGCAGTTCTTC.

This clonotype came up many times. CDR3 sequence (DNA): TGTGCCAGCTCATCGGGACTAGCCCAAGAGACCCAGTACTTC. This gives the protein CASSSGLAQETQYF. The rearrangement uses TRBV18 and TRBJ2-5, with 9 bases aligning to TRBD2. Germline lookup yields CDR1 KGHSH and CDR2 LQKENI. V was pared by 5 bases and J by 1 base, with 2 bases of the junction left unmatched. The CDR3 consists of 14 residues.

In this sample, this clonotype is medium-sized. J is TRBJ1-5 and V is TRBV3-1, with 7 bases matching TRBD1. CDR3 size: 13 residues. V was pared by 4 bases and J by 6 bases, with 3 bases of the junction left unmatched. Germline CDR1 is LGHDT and CDR2 is YNNKEL (reference sequence). Here the CDR3 reads CASSRTGSQPQHF. The CDR3 bases are TGTGCCAGCAGCCGGACAGGTTCTCAGCCCCAGCATTTT.

Ten or more counts support this clonotype. V is TRBV12-2 and J is TRBJ2-7; no check of the table's D call, TRBD1, against the DNA was made. TRBV12-2 constitutes a pseudogene. The length of the CDR3 is 16 residues. CDR3 loop: CASRLEVGTPSYEQYF. CDR3 in DNA: TGTGCAAGTCGCTTAGAGGTTGGGACACCTTCCTACGAGCAGTACTTC.

This clonotype was found many times. The chain employs TRBV3-1 and TRBJ1-2; 7 positions agree with TRBD1. V gave up 3 bases and J gave up 1 base; unmatched junction bases: 8. CDR1 is LGHDT, CDR2 YNNKEL, per germline (reference sequence). The CDR3 is 16 residues long. CDR3 in DNA: TGTGCCAGCAGCCACTTGCGGGACAGTTTTAACTATGGCTACACCTTC. It codes for CASSHLRDSFNYGYTF.

At least ten counts were recorded for this clonotype. This rearrangement joins TRBV2 to TRBJ1-5, with D unclear. Germline CDR1 SNHLY, CDR2 FYNNEI. The CDR3 covers 13 residues. With 3 bases removed from V and 3 bases from J, the gap between germline ends came to 6 bases. DNA of the CDR3: TGTGCCAGCAGTGAGAGGTACAATCAGCCCCAGCATTTT. It encodes CASSERYNQPQHF. Supplemented by reference TRBV2 and TRBJ1-5, the full variable domain reads EPEVTQTPSHQVTQMGQEVILRCVPISNHLYFYWYRQILGQKVEFLVSFYNNEISEKSEIFDDQFSVERPDGSNFTLKIRSTKLEDSAMYFCASSERYNQPQHFGDGTRLSIL.

Note on this clonotype: Possible read error: a much larger clone is one base away. The chain joins TRBV29-1 to TRBJ2-3; D gene unclear. The CDR3 covers 13 residues. Germline V lookup: CDR1 SQVTM, CDR2 ANQGSEA. Trimming pared 8 bases from V and 6 bases from J, leaving 18 bases between. In nucleotides, the CDR3 is TGCAGCACCTTGGTGTTAGGTAGCGATACGCAGTATTTT. Encoded protein: CSTLVLGSDTQYF.

This clonotype was picked up many times. At one of its ends the junction is not consistent with the germline gene, which may arise from a read error. This chain uses TRBV20-1 with TRBJ2-4, with D possibly matching TRBD2 (6 bases). From germline, CDR1 is DFQATT and CDR2 SNEGSKA (reference sequence). This CDR3 spans 16 amino acids. The CDR3 sequence: CSARDSGNLAKNIHYF. The CDR3 DNA reads as TGCAGTGCTAGAGATAGCGGCAATCTAGCCAAAAACATTCATTACTTC.

This clonotype is medium-sized. The chain has TRBV5-1 and TRBJ1-4; no definite D call. The CDR3 loop spans 14 amino acids. Germline V gene lookup returns CDR1 SGHRS and CDR2 YFSETQ. V gave up 5 bases and J gave up 0 bases, with 8 bases separating them. The DNA for the CDR3 is TGCGCCAGCAGAAGGAGCGCAACTAATGAAAAACTGTTTTTT. It specifies CASRRSATNEKLFF.

The chain links TRBV21-1 to TRBJ2-7; the table's TRBD1 call for D was not verified on the DNA. TRBV21-1 represents a pseudogene. The CDR3 covers 15 residues. Here the CDR3 reads CASRSLADRACEQYF. In nucleotides, the CDR3 is TGTGCCAGCCGCTCCCTCGCCGACAGGGCGTGCGAGCAGTACTTC.

This clonotype showed up many times. The chain has TRBV5-5 and TRBJ2-5; 11 bases agree with TRBD2. With V trimmed by 3 bases and J by 2 bases, 3 bases remained unmatched. Germline CDR1 and CDR2: SGHKS and YYEKEE (reference sequence). The CDR3 is 15 residues long. The CDR3, as DNA: TGTGCCAGCAGCTCGAGACTAGCGGGACAAGAGACCCAGTACTTC. Amino acid sequence: CASSSRLAGQETQYF. The complete variable domain, with remaining parts taken from reference TRBV5-5 and TRBJ2-5, reads DAGVTQSPTHLIKTRGQQVTLRCSPISGHKSVSWYQQVLGQGPQFIFQYYEKEERGRGNFPDRFSARQFPNYSSELNVNALLLGDSALYLCASSSRLAGQETQYFGPGTRLLVL.

This clonotype has a count of ten or more. This chain connects TRBV7-2 to TRBJ1-2; 10 bases match TRBD1. Germline V lookup: CDR1 SGHTA, CDR2 FQGNSA. The V and J ends lost 5 bases and 7 bases, in that order; junction bases with no gene match: 7. This CDR3 spans 14 amino acids. The CDR3 loop is CASSPRTGGIGYTF. DNA for the CDR3: TGTGCCAGCAGCCCCCGGACAGGGGGGATTGGCTACACCTTC.

This clonotype was seen a few times. The V call is TRBV29-1, the J call TRBJ1-1; D is possibly TRBD1 (5 bases). Germline V gene sequence: CDR1 SQVTM, CDR2 ANQGSEA. The ends were cut back, 7 bases at V and 1 base at J, with 22 bases in the middle. The length of the CDR3 is 16 residues. The CDR3 spells CSAQGRGGERNTEAFF. The CDR3, as DNA: TGCAGCGCCCAGGGACGGGGGGGAGAGAGGAACACTGAAGCTTTCTTT.

This clonotype was seen a handful of times. The chain uses TRBV20-1 and TRBJ2-1; D perhaps matches TRBD2 (6 bases). CDR3 length equals 13 residues. V was shortened by 5 bases and J by 7 bases, with 15 bases between the two germline ends. CDR1 is DFQATT and CDR2 is SNEGSKA in the germline V gene (reference sequence). The CDR3 DNA reads TGCAGTGCTCCCCGGGACTCCTCTAATGAGCAGTTCTTC. Protein sequence: CSAPRDSSNEQFF.

This clonotype was picked up many times. The chain couples TRBV5-6 to TRBJ1-2; 12 nucleotides line up with TRBD1. Germline CDR1 and CDR2: SGHDT and YYEEEE. With V trimmed by 2 bases and J by 8 bases, 7 bases remained unmatched. This CDR3 spans 15 amino acids. The CDR3 loop is CASSLRHGTGGGYTF. The CDR3 coding sequence is TGTGCCAGCAGCTTAAGGCACGGGACAGGGGGCGGCTACACCTTC.